The following is a T cell receptor beta chain sequence with its context. A read error may produce the germline difference seen at one junction end. CDR1 and CDR2 (germline): MNHEY, SMNVEV (reference sequence). The CDR3 consists of 17 residues. The study ran its PCR with 60 Vbeta and 13 Jbeta primers. The authors' processing: It was a later analysis that counted about 80 million unique TCR beta chains, of which some 9.9 million were shared. Profiled with immunoSEQ multiplex PCR; TCRdb holds only in-frame clones, not every one. The DNA gave D and trimming, while V, J and clone size come from that table. The sample contains about 150,000 clones, roughly four fifths of which appear only once. The sample comes from a study of cytomegalovirus exposure and HLA in healthy donors.

This sequence originates from a man younger than 40 in good health and CMV-seropositive. V is TRBV27 and J is TRBJ1-5, with a possible D match to TRBD1 (6 bases). Sample: PBMCs. The CDR3 spells CASSLHWTAGSSQPQHF. The DNA for the CDR3 is TGTGCCAGCAGTCTCCATTGGACAGCGGGGAGCAGTCAGCCCCAGCATTTT.